These 13 T cell receptor beta chains share one sample of origin, sequenced in a study of response to subunit inactivated influenza vaccine. TCRdb re-derived calls from the RT-PCR reads in MiXCR, one entry per CDR3 protein. This sample has hundreds of thousands of distinct CDR3 sequences, with 14% found just once. The sequences come from PBMCs from blood, collected 14 to 15 days before vaccination. These receptors all come from a man aged 45-65 years who received an inactivated influenza vaccine.

This chain connects TRBV25-1 to TRBJ2-4; 8 nucleotides align to TRBD1. V was pared by 4 bases and J by 6 bases, with 2 bases of the junction left unmatched. CDR3 size: 13 residues. CDR1 and CDR2 from the germline V gene are MGHDK and SYGVNS. The CDR3 DNA reads TGTGCCAGCAGTGGGACAGGGCTAAACATTCAGTACTTC. It yields the protein CASSGTGLNIQYF.

This rearrangement joins TRBV4-2 to TRBJ1-1; no reliable D call. V lost 0 bases, J lost 6 bases, and 11 bases lay in between. Per germline, CDR1 LGHNA and CDR2 YNFKEQ. The CDR3 covers 14 residues. As DNA, the CDR3 is TGTGCCAGCAGCCAAGATTTTAAGGCATCTGAAGCTTTCTTT. It translates to CASSQDFKASEAFF.

This clonotype was observed a handful of times. The V gene is TRBV10-3, the J gene TRBJ2-3, with D unresolved. Germline CDR1 ENHRY, CDR2 SYGVKD. This CDR3 comprises 11 residues. Trimming removed 10 bases from V and 9 bases from J, with 14 bases in between. The CDR3 DNA reads TGTGCCACCCTTACCGGGCGCACGCAGTATTTT. It codes for CATLTGRTQYF.

The chain is built from TRBV10-2 and TRBJ2-7; 12 nucleotides line up with TRBD2. The germline CDR1 and CDR2 sequences are WSHSY and SAAADI. CDR3 length equals 15 residues. The trim removed 3 bases at V and 1 base at J, leaving 1 base unmatched. The CDR3 bases are TGCGCCAGCAGTGAACTAGCGGGGGGTTCCTACGAGCAGTACTTC. This translates into CASSELAGGSYEQYF.

This chain links TRBV7-2 with TRBJ2-1; 10 bases agree with TRBD2. V lost 3 bases and J lost 6; bases outside the gene matches: 5. This CDR3 has 15 residues. CDR1 is SGHTA and CDR2 is FQGNSA in the germline V gene. Written as DNA, the CDR3 is TGTGCCAGCAGCTTGTGGACTAGCGGATTCAATGAGCAGTTCTTC. Amino acid sequence: CASSLWTSGFNEQFF.

This clonotype was picked up many times. The chain uses TRBV3-1 and TRBJ2-7, with 12 bases that match TRBD2. The V gene's germline CDR1 is LGHDT and CDR2 YNNKEL (reference sequence). The CDR3 is made up of 16 amino acids. With 5 bases clipped from V and 2 bases from J, the junction kept 7 bases outside the gene matches. In DNA form, the CDR3 reads TGTGCCAGCAGCGGTTATGCTAGCGGGAGGGCCTACGAGCAGTACTTC. It codes for CASSGYASGRAYEQYF.

There are a few counts of this clonotype. The V gene is TRBV10-3, the J gene TRBJ1-1, with 11 bases aligning to TRBD1. The CDR3 consists of 16 residues. Germline V gives CDR1 ENHRY, CDR2 SYGVKD. The trim removed 4 bases at V and 0 bases at J, leaving 4 bases unmatched. The chain's CDR3 is CAISGDRGGLNTEAFF. CDR3 coding DNA: TGTGCCATCAGTGGGGACAGGGGGGGTTTGAACACTGAAGCTTTCTTT.

A few counts support this clonotype. The chain joins TRBV10-3 to TRBJ2-5, with 8 bases fitting TRBD2. V dropped 5 bases and J dropped 5; count of bases not matched to a gene: 7. CDR3 length equals 14 residues. CDR1 ENHRY and CDR2 SYGVKD come from the germline V gene. The CDR3: CAISIGGASETQYF. The CDR3, as DNA: TGTGCCATCAGTATCGGGGGGGCTTCGGAGACCCAGTACTTC.

The chain joins TRBV27 to TRBJ1-4; tentatively, D is TRBD1 (6 bases). Trimming pared 5 bases from V and 4 bases from J, leaving 11 bases between. The CDR3 sequence is 14 residues long. The germline V gene encodes CDR1 MNHEY and CDR2 SMNVEV (reference sequence). The CDR3 sequence: CASSRTAYNEKLFF. For the CDR3, the DNA is TGTGCCAGCAGTCGGACAGCTTATAATGAAAAACTGTTTTTT.

This clonotype turned up a few times. The rearrangement uses TRBV20-1 and TRBJ2-1; weak D call: TRBD2 (5 bases). This CDR3 comprises 17 residues. Germline CDR1 reads DFQATT; CDR2 reads SNEGSKA (reference sequence). Trimming shortened V by 4 bases and J by 0 bases, and 19 bases separated the two germline ends. CDR3 sequence reads: CSAKGLANTDSYNEQFF. The DNA for the CDR3 is TGCAGTGCTAAAGGACTCGCTAATACCGACTCCTACAATGAGCAGTTCTTC.

The chain links TRBV29-1 to TRBJ2-6; TRBD2 aligns across 7 bases. Trimming took 4 bases from V and 1 from J; bases not matched to a gene: 13. CDR1 SQVTM and CDR2 ANQGSEA come from the germline V gene. This CDR3 contains 18 residues. Here the CDR3 DNA reads TGCAGCGTTGTACTCGCGGGGCGGGAGAGGTCTGGGGCCAACGTCCTGACTTTC. It encodes CSVVLAGRERSGANVLTF.

The chain carries TRBV7-8 and TRBJ1-5; D gene unclear. Germline loops: CDR1 SGHVS, CDR2 FQNEAQ. V gave up 5 bases and J gave up 3 bases, with 17 bases separating them. This CDR3 has 16 residues. The CDR3 nucleotides are TGTGCCAGCAGCCCAAAGCTGCAGGTGACCAATCAGCCCCAGCATTTT. Protein product: CASSPKLQVTNQPQHF.

The V gene is TRBV20-1, the J gene TRBJ2-1; 9 bases match TRBD2. This CDR3 is built from 16 residues. V trimming: 3 bases; J trimming: 1 base; junction bases outside the gene matches: 7. Looked up from germline, CDR1 is DFQATT and CDR2 is SNEGSKA (reference sequence). CDR3 nucleotides: TGCAGTGCTAGTCGGGTAGCGGGAGTGTCCTACAATGAGCAGTTCTTC. It encodes CSASRVAGVSYNEQFF.